These 6 T cell receptor beta chains were sequenced from one sample in a study of OX40 agonist ivuxolimab in advanced cancers. Using immunoSEQ multiplex PCR, the repertoire was profiled, and TCRdb retains in-frame clones only, with some absent. The sample holds about 25,000 clones, 70% to 90% seen once. The sample here was CD4+ or CD8+ T cells sorted from blood, taken in a trial of the OX40 agonist ivuxolimab. These receptors were taken from an adult with an advanced solid tumor such as melanoma, head and neck, liver or kidney cancer.

V is TRBV9 and J is TRBJ1-2; TRBD1 aligns across 8 bases. The length of the CDR3 is 15 residues. CDR1 SGDLS and CDR2 YYNGEE come from the germline V gene. J gave up 8 bases and V 0 bases, and 9 bases lay outside the gene matches. DNA of the CDR3: TGTGCCAGCAGCGTAGGGGGACAGGTGATAGTCGGCTACACCTTC. It yields the protein CASSVGGQVIVGYTF.

The chain joins TRBV13 to TRBJ2-2, with D possibly TRBD1 on 7 matching bases. V was cut by 5 bases and J by 2 bases, with 12 bases left in between. The germline gives CDR1 PRHDT, CDR2 FYEKMQ (reference sequence). The CDR3 consists of 15 residues. For the CDR3, the DNA is TGTGCCAGCAGCCACGGAGGGGGCAACACCGGGGAGCTGTTTTTT. It specifies CASSHGGGNTGELFF.

The chain links TRBV28 to TRBJ2-5, with D unresolved. Trimming removed 2 bases from V and 0 bases from J, with 7 bases in between. Germline loops: CDR1 MDHEN, CDR2 SYDVKM. The CDR3 extends over 14 amino acids. The CDR3 region has the DNA TGTGCCAGCAGTTTAGCCCAGAACCAAGAGACCCAGTACTTC. Its protein product is CASSLAQNQETQYF.

DNA of the CDR3: TGTGCCAGCAGCGCGGGGGTCGCCCCCGAGCAGTACTTC. Translated: CASSAGVAPEQYF. V gene TRBV5-6 combines with J gene TRBJ2-7, with 7 bases fitting TRBD2. There are 13 residues in the CDR3. V was clipped by 4 bases and J by 6 bases; unmatched bases: 7. In germline, CDR1 is SGHDT, CDR2 YYEEEE.

For this clone: Germline and junction disagree at one end, which may indicate a read error. The chain uses TRBV29-1 and TRBJ1-1, with 8 bases matching TRBD1. From germline, CDR1 is SQVTM and CDR2 ANQGSEA. The CDR3 is made up of 14 amino acids. CDR3 sequence: CGVVQGAGDTEAFF. In DNA, the CDR3 is TGCGGCGTTGTCCAGGGGGCAGGGGACACTGAAGCTTTCTTT.

The chain carries TRBV4-1 and TRBJ2-5; 8 bases map to TRBD2. The CDR3 is made up of 16 amino acids. Trimming removed 3 bases from V and 5 bases from J; junction bases left unmatched: 11. Germline V CDR1 and CDR2: MGHRA, YSYEKL. The DNA for the CDR3 is TGCGCCAGCAGCCATGTAACTAGCGGCCTGGGGGAGACCCAGTACTTC. Protein: CASSHVTSGLGETQYF.